The present T cell receptor beta chain was sequenced within a study of T cell changes during pregnancy in multiple sclerosis. Trimming removed 4 bases from V and 6 bases from J, with 16 bases in between. Per germline, CDR1 MNHNS and CDR2 SASEGT. CDR3 length equals 15 residues. The assay was immunoSEQ multiplex PCR, and TCRdb's table has in-frame clones only and misses some. The sample consists of 100,000 to 130,000 clones, about 90% of them appearing once. This receptor was taken from a female donor in good health, enrolled as a control in a pregnancy study. Sequenced here: peripheral blood, sampled in the third trimester of pregnancy. The chain links TRBV6-1 to TRBJ1-5; no clear D. CDR3: CASSGERGSVQPQHF. The CDR3 nucleotides read TGTGCCAGCAGTGGCGAACGAGGGAGCGTTCAGCCCCAGCATTTT.